Listed here are 19 T cell receptor beta chains from one sample, sequenced in a study of cytomegalovirus exposure and HLA in healthy donors. 13 Jbeta primers and 60 Vbeta primers were used for the PCR. The assay was immunoSEQ multiplex PCR, and TCRdb's table has in-frame clones only and misses some. This sample has about 130,000 clones; 75% to 80% occur once, and the top ten carry more than 3%. Input material: PBMCs. The receptors here all came from a man aged 35 to 55 in good health and CMV-seronegative.

The V gene is TRBV28, the J gene TRBJ1-1; D not resolved. This CDR3 has 13 residues. Germline V gene data show CDR1 as MDHEN and CDR2 as SYDVKM. Trimming took 5 bases from V and 10 from J, leaving 17 bases between them. The CDR3 sequence: CASSPLAGWVAFF. CDR3 coding DNA: TGTGCCAGCAGTCCCCTCGCGGGGTGGGTAGCTTTCTTT.

The rearrangement uses TRBV5-6 and TRBJ1-5, with D unresolved. Germline loops: CDR1 SGHDT, CDR2 YYEEEE. V lost 0 bases to trimming and J lost 6 bases, with 4 bases between them. The CDR3 spans 12 residues. The CDR3 nucleotides are TGTGCCAGCAGCTTGGACAGTCAGCCCCAGCATTTT. Translation: CASSLDSQPQHF.

The J gene is TRBJ2-3, the V gene TRBV5-5; D perhaps matches TRBD2 (6 bases). Germline assignment: CDR1 SGHKS and CDR2 YYEKEE (reference sequence). V was clipped by 0 bases and J by 5 bases, with 13 bases between them. The CDR3 runs to 15 residues. CDR3 DNA sequence: TGTGCCAGCAGCTTGGTTGGAGGGGAGGTAGATACGCAGTATTTT. This translates into CASSLVGGEVDTQYF. The whole variable domain, filled in from reference TRBV5-5 and TRBJ2-3, reads DAGVTQSPTHLIKTRGQQVTLRCSPISGHKSVSWYQQVLGQGPQFIFQYYEKEERGRGNFPDRFSARQFPNYSSELNVNALLLGDSALYLCASSLVGGEVDTQYFGPGTRLTVL.

This clone was seen a few times. This chain joins TRBV4-3 and TRBJ1-6; 7 bases fit TRBD1. Germline CDR1 is LGHNA and CDR2 is YSLEER. The V and J ends lost 0 bases and 9 bases, in that order; junction bases with no gene match: 17. This CDR3 region has 19 residues. In DNA form, the CDR3 reads TGCGCCAGCAGCCAAGAGTATTCGGGTGGTCAGGGGGTGAGTTCACCCCTCCACTTT. It specifies CASSQEYSGGQGVSSPLHF.

The chain carries TRBV9 and TRBJ2-1; tentatively, D is TRBD1 (6 bases). V lost 5 bases, J lost 3 bases, and 9 bases lay in between. This CDR3 is built from 13 residues. Germline values: CDR1 SGDLS, CDR2 YYNGEE. This chain's CDR3 is CASSRDNYNEQFF. The CDR3 bases are TGTGCCAGCAGTCGGGACAACTACAATGAGCAGTTCTTC.

This chain links TRBV30 with TRBJ1-1, with 8 bases identical to TRBD1. Germline CDR1 GTSNPN, CDR2 SVGIG (reference sequence). V was pared by 7 bases and J by 1 base, with 8 bases of the junction left unmatched. This CDR3 region has 14 residues. The CDR3 sequence is CASGTGLSNTEAFF. The CDR3 DNA follows: TGTGCCTCTGGGACAGGCCTCTCGAACACTGAAGCTTTCTTT.

This clone has a single count. The rearrangement links TRBV4-3 to TRBJ2-5; 8 positions agree with TRBD2. The assigned J gene may be wrong: the sequence end matches TRBJ2-7 better. This CDR3 region has 13 residues. CDR1 and CDR2 from the germline V gene are LGHNA and YSLEER. The CDR3 is CASSRGLAYEQYF. The CDR3 DNA reads TGCGCCAGCAGCCGCGGACTAGCTTACGAGCAGTACTTC.

The chain couples TRBV7-2 to TRBJ2-5; 10 positions match TRBD2. Germline V gives CDR1 SGHTA, CDR2 FQGNSA. V dropped 6 bases and J dropped 5; count of bases not matched to a gene: 6. This CDR3 comprises 14 residues. The CDR3 region is CASSPTSGVETQYF. The CDR3 DNA reads TGTGCCAGCAGTCCAACTAGCGGGGTGGAGACCCAGTACTTC.

V and J are TRBV12-5 and TRBJ2-5, with D uncertain. V lost 2 bases and J lost 3, with 7 bases in between. Looked up from germline, CDR1 is LGHNT and CDR2 is FRNRAP. The CDR3 runs to 13 residues. CDR3 sequence reads: CASGLSTEETQYF. DNA for the CDR3: TGTGCTAGTGGTTTGTCCACAGAAGAGACCCAGTACTTC.

In this sample, this clone turned up a few times. The rearrangement links TRBV7-2 to TRBJ1-3; D uncertain. CDR1 and CDR2 (germline): SGHTA, FQGNSA. The CDR3 length is 11 residues. V was shortened by 6 bases and J by 4 bases, with 4 bases between the two germline ends. The CDR3 is CASSSGNTIYF. DNA for the CDR3: TGTGCCAGCAGTTCAGGAAACACCATATATTTT. Drawing the rest from reference TRBV7-2 and TRBJ1-3, the complete variable domain is GAGVSQSPSNKVTEKGKDVELRCDPISGHTALYWYRQSLGQGLEFLIYFQGNSAPDKSGLPSDRFSAERTGGSVSTLTIQRTQQEDSAVYLCASSSGNTIYFGEGSWLTVV.

This sequence joins TRBV6-5 and TRBJ1-1; 9 positions match TRBD1. The CDR3 loop spans 14 amino acids. The V gene's germline CDR1 is MNHEY and CDR2 SVGAGI. V lost 2 bases, J lost 6 bases, and 4 bases stayed unmatched. The CDR3 DNA follows: TGTGCCAGCAGTTACAACAGGGGGCCCTCTGAAGCTTTCTTT. It translates to CASSYNRGPSEAFF.

The chain has TRBV7-2 and TRBJ1-5; no reliable D call. The V end was cut by 0 bases, the J end by 3 bases, with 9 bases between. Germline-derived CDR1 and CDR2 are SGHTA and FQGNSA. CDR3 size: 15 residues. This CDR3 reads CASSLARGFNQPQHF. For the CDR3, the DNA is TGTGCCAGCAGCTTAGCGCGCGGTTTCAATCAGCCCCAGCATTTT.

The rearrangement links TRBV29-1 to TRBJ1-4, with TRBD1 matching 10 bases. Germline V gene lookup returns CDR1 SQVTM and CDR2 ANQGSEA. The CDR3 is 14 amino acids. Unmatched junction bases numbered 7, after V lost 4 bases and J lost 8 bases. In DNA form, the CDR3 reads TGCAGCGTTGCACGGGACAGGGGTGGGGAAAAACTGTTTTTT. Translation gives CSVARDRGGEKLFF.

V usage is TRBV7-2 and J usage is TRBJ1-2; D not resolved. V lost 4 bases and J lost 8, with 8 bases in between. Germline CDR1 SGHTA, CDR2 FQGNSA. This CDR3 is built from 11 residues. CDR3 residues: CASSSSRGYTF. DNA for the CDR3: TGTGCCAGCAGCTCGTCCCGGGGCTACACCTTC.

The V call is TRBV7-3, the J call TRBJ2-1; 8 positions match TRBD2. From germline, CDR1 is SGHTA and CDR2 FQGTGA. The V and J ends lost 2 bases and 3 bases, in that order; junction bases with no gene match: 3. The CDR3 has 15 residues. CDR3 bases: TGTGCCAGCAGCTTAGGCGGGGGGAACTACAATGAGCAGTTCTTC. Its translation: CASSLGGGNYNEQFF.

As concerns this clone: At one end, the junction sequence differs from germline, possibly due to a read error. This chain joins TRBV7-8 and TRBJ1-1, with TRBD1 matching over 7 bases. The CDR3 loop spans 15 amino acids. Germline V gene data show CDR1 as SGHVS and CDR2 as FQNEAQ. The CDR3 region is CVSSSTPGQRVIAFF. CDR3 in DNA: TGTGTCAGCAGCTCTACGCCGGGACAGCGAGTGATTGCTTTCTTT.

The CDR3 is CASSLKGADTGELFF. CDR3 nucleotide sequence: TGTGCCAGCAGTTTAAAGGGGGCGGATACCGGGGAGCTGTTTTTT. This chain connects TRBV28 to TRBJ2-2; 7 bases map to TRBD1. The V gene's germline CDR1 is MDHEN and CDR2 SYDVKM. The CDR3 is made up of 15 amino acids. Losses at the gene ends were 2 bases for V and 5 bases for J; bases not matched to a gene: 5.

This clone was found once. In DNA, the CDR3 is TGTGCCAGCTCACCGGGACAGGACGGCTATGGCTACACCTTC. Amino acid sequence: CASSPGQDGYGYTF. The gene calls are TRBV18 and TRBJ1-2, with 8 bases lining up with TRBD1. CDR3 length: 14 amino acids. Germline CDR1 KGHSH, CDR2 LQKENI. The J segment lost 4 bases and the V segment lost 3 bases, leaving 4 bases of the junction unmatched.

CDR3 in DNA: TGTGCCAGCAGTGTGGACAGGGGCTGGGCTGAAGCTTTCTTT. Encoded protein: CASSVDRGWAEAFF. V and J are TRBV27 and TRBJ1-1, with TRBD1 matching 9 bases. CDR1 and CDR2 from the germline V gene are MNHEY and SMNVEV (reference sequence). The CDR3 sequence is 14 residues long. Trimming at V came to 5 bases and at J to 6 bases, leaving 7 bases not matched to a gene.